A selection of T cell receptor beta chains follows, all from one sample in a study of T cells in Graves' hyperthyroidism and ophthalmopathy. Using its own MiXCR run on the multiplex PCR reads, TCRdb lists one record per CDR3 protein. The table records over 700,000 distinct CDR3 sequences, about 19% of them present only once. Sequenced: blood. The source of these receptors is a woman between 50 and 59 years old with Graves' hyperthyroidism that later progressed to Graves' ophthalmopathy. Both conserved end residues are part of each CDR3. Fields, in order: D gene, clone size, V gene, J gene, CDR3 protein, CDR3 DNA. The D gene is left open where the match is weak. Clone size appears in some rows only: once, few, many, or a class for an expanded clone.

>.|.|TRBV11-2|TRBJ1-6
CASSLDDRIHVCSPLHF
TGTGCCAGCAGCTTAGATGACAGGATACATGTCTGTTCACCCCTCCACTTT
>.|many|TRBV2|TRBJ1-3
CASSGGGSSGNTIYF
TGTGCCAGCAGTGGGGGTGGCAGCTCTGGAAACACCATATATTTT
>TRBD1|few|TRBV12-3/TRBV12-4|TRBJ2-1
CASSFKGAVGNEQFF
TGTGCCAGCAGTTTTAAGGGGGCTGTGGGCAATGAGCAGTTCTTC
>.|once|TRBV24-1|TRBJ1-4
CATSDTTGKDGEKLFF
TGTGCCACCAGTGACACTACAGGGAAGGATGGAGAAAAACTGTTTTTT
>TRBD1|.|TRBV6-1|TRBJ1-6
CATEGTGGSPLHF
TGTGCCACAGAAGGGACAGGGGGATCACCCCTCCACTTT
>.|.|TRBV6-2/TRBV6-3|TRBJ2-7
CASTITSLGEQYF
TGTGCCAGCACCATAACTAGTCTGGGCGAGCAGTACTTC
>.|many|TRBV12-3/TRBV12-4|TRBJ1-4
CASGGSVGAREKLFF
TGTGCCAGCGGGGGCTCCGTGGGCGCTCGGGAAAAACTGTTTTTT
>.|many|TRBV30|TRBJ1-6
CAWSAPRAGTNSPLHF
TGTGCCTGGAGTGCCCCTCGGGCAGGAACAAATTCACCCCTCCACTTT
>TRBD1|once|TRBV9|TRBJ1-2
CASSESGTGGWGYTF
TGTGCCAGCAGCGAGAGCGGGACAGGGGGCTGGGGCTACACCTTC
>.|many|TRBV3-1|TRBJ1-1
CASSHPGVNTEAFF
TGTGCCAGCAGCCATCCTGGGGTGAACACTGAAGCTTTCTTT
>.|many|TRBV20-1|TRBJ1-4
CSARGLDSTNEKLFF
TGCAGTGCTAGAGGACTGGATTCAACTAATGAAAAACTGTTTTTT
>TRBD2|few|TRBV12-3/TRBV12-4|TRBJ2-1
CASSLELAGEGFEQFF
TGTGCCAGCAGTTTAGAACTAGCGGGGGAGGGGTTTGAGCAGTTCTTC
>TRBD1|few|TRBV9|TRBJ1-1
CASSMTGNEAFF
TGTGCCAGCAGCATGACAGGGAATGAAGCTTTCTTT
>.|few|TRBV11-2|TRBJ1-1
CASTSPRLGTEAFF
TGTGCCAGCACCTCCCCCCGGCTGGGCACTGAAGCTTTCTTT
>.|many|TRBV2|TRBJ2-7
CASSRRQDLYEQYF
TGTGCCAGCAGTCGAAGACAGGACCTTTACGAGCAGTACTTC
>TRBD1|many|TRBV27|TRBJ1-6
CASSLGQGISPLHF
TGTGCCAGCAGCCTAGGACAGGGAATTTCACCCCTCCACTTT
>.|many|TRBV2|TRBJ1-5
CASSETAYQPQHF
TGTGCCAGCAGTGAAACAGCGTATCAGCCCCAGCATTTT
>TRBD2|few|TRBV10-3|TRBJ2-3
CAISPGLAGGRPDTQYF
TGTGCCATCAGTCCGGGACTAGCGGGGGGACGCCCGGATACGCAGTATTTT
>.|few|TRBV6-1|TRBJ2-1
CASAPTGWSEQFF
TGTGCCAGCGCTCCTACAGGGTGGAGTGAGCAGTTCTTC
>TRBD1|few|TRBV12-3/TRBV12-4|TRBJ1-5
CASSQQGATAQHF
TGTGCCAGCAGTCAACAGGGGGCGACCGCCCAGCATTTT
>.|many|TRBV6-2/TRBV6-3|TRBJ1-2
CASSYFRQDTMGYTF
TGTGCCAGCAGTTACTTCCGACAGGACACTATGGGCTACACCTTC
>.|.|TRBV20-1|TRBJ1-4
CSARDPGRSTNEKLFF
TGCAGTGCTAGAGATCCGGGCAGGAGTACTAATGAAAAACTGTTTTTT
>TRBD1|many|TRBV7-3|TRBJ2-7
CASSPTTGTGEVYEQYF
TGTGCCAGCAGCCCAACCACCGGGACAGGGGAGGTCTACGAGCAGTACTTC
>.|.|TRBV18|TRBJ1-4
CASSQTPKGEKLFF
TGTGCCAGCTCACAAACCCCCAAGGGTGAAAAACTGTTTTTT
>.|few|TRBV15|TRBJ2-1
CATSRSNERFF
TGTGCCACCAGCCGATCCAATGAGCGGTTCTTC
>TRBD2|.|TRBV20-1|TRBJ2-1
CSARVASGGIGNEQFF
TGCAGTGCTAGAGTGGCTAGCGGGGGAATAGGCAATGAGCAGTTCTTC
>.|many|TRBV11-2|TRBJ2-7
CASSPRQDYEQYF
TGTGCCAGCAGCCCTCGACAGGACTACGAGCAGTACTTC
>.|few|TRBV12-5|TRBJ1-5
CASALSQPQHF
TGTGCTAGTGCCCTCTCTCAGCCCCAGCATTTT
>.|many|TRBV27|TRBJ2-3
CASSWIESTDTQYF
TGTGCCAGCAGTTGGATAGAGAGCACAGATACGCAGTATTTT
>TRBD2|many|TRBV6-1|TRBJ2-7
CASNTWTSGGYEQYF
TGTGCCAGCAATACATGGACTAGCGGGGGCTACGAGCAGTACTTC
>.|.|TRBV19|TRBJ1-5
CASSIFPFSNQPQHF
TGTGCCAGTAGTATATTCCCCTTTAGCAATCAGCCCCAGCATTTT
>.|.|TRBV7-9|TRBJ2-5
CASSLSHPEETQYF
TGTGCCAGCAGCTTATCTCACCCCGAAGAGACCCAGTACTTC
>TRBD1|many|TRBV6-1|TRBJ1-2
CASSEWGRGRESGYTF
TGTGCCAGCAGTGAATGGGGCAGGGGGCGCGAGAGTGGCTACACCTTC
>.|.|TRBV12-3/TRBV12-4|TRBJ1-4
CASSLEPGEGEKLFF
TGTGCCAGCAGTTTAGAACCAGGGGAAGGAGAAAAACTGTTTTTT
>TRBD1|few|TRBV9|TRBJ1-1
CASSPTGAEAFF
TGTGCCAGCAGCCCAACAGGGGCCGAAGCTTTCTTT
>.|.|TRBV3-1|TRBJ1-4
CASSQAPGRENEKLFF
TGTGCCAGCAGCCAAGCCCCCGGCAGGGAAAATGAAAAACTGTTTTTT
>.|few|TRBV7-6|TRBJ1-1
CASSYRAAGTEAFF
TGTGCCAGCAGCTACCGGGCTGCGGGCACTGAAGCTTTCTTT
>TRBD2|once|TRBV7-9|TRBJ2-1
CASSPAGNSYNEQFF
TGTGCCAGCAGCCCAGCGGGAAACTCCTACAATGAGCAGTTCTTC
>.|many|TRBV20-1|TRBJ2-7
CSASKPGRMYEQYF
TGCAGTGCTAGCAAACCGGGACGGATGTACGAGCAGTACTTC
>TRBD2|.|TRBV10-1|TRBJ2-1
CASRSGDYGNEQFF
TGCGCCAGCAGGTCCGGGGACTACGGCAATGAGCAGTTCTTC
>.|many|TRBV11-1|TRBJ2-3
CASSFGPTDTQYF
TGTGCCAGCAGCTTCGGGCCCACAGATACGCAGTATTTT
>.|.|TRBV5-8|TRBJ2-7
CASSSGWAYEQYF
TGTGCCAGCAGCTCCGGATGGGCCTACGAGCAGTACTTC
>TRBD1|few|TRBV3-1|TRBJ2-5
CASSQSRDSWETQYF
TGTGCCAGCAGCCAGTCCCGGGACAGTTGGGAGACCCAGTACTTC
>.|few|TRBV19|TRBJ1-1
CASRARTSEAFF
TGTGCCAGTAGGGCCCGGACAAGTGAAGCTTTCTTT
>.|.|TRBV5-1|TRBJ2-5
CASSLTGGGTQYF
TGCGCCAGCAGCTTGACAGGCGGAGGGACCCAGTACTTC
>.|.|TRBV2|TRBJ1-2
CASSEARAGIYGYTF
TGTGCCAGCAGTGAAGCAAGGGCTGGGATCTATGGCTACACCTTC
>TRBD1|.|TRBV14|TRBJ2-2
CASSQRTGPTGELFF
TGTGCCAGCAGCCAACGGACAGGGCCCACCGGGGAGCTGTTTTTT
>.|few|TRBV12-3/TRBV12-4|TRBJ1-3
CASRNPAGTIYF
TGTGCCAGCAGAAACCCGGCGGGGACCATATATTTT
>.|few|TRBV3-1|TRBJ2-6
CASSVAGVGANVLTF
TGTGCCAGCAGCGTAGCAGGGGTTGGGGCCAACGTCCTGACTTTC
>.|many|TRBV5-5|TRBJ1-2
CASSLPGNYGYTF
TGTGCCAGCAGCTTGCCAGGAAACTATGGCTACACCTTC
>.|.|TRBV5-5|TRBJ1-2
CASSFWGKNYGYTF
TGTGCCAGCAGCTTTTGGGGAAAGAACTATGGCTACACCTTC
>.|.|TRBV3-1|TRBJ2-1
CASSQDMGRPGMRQFF
TGTGCCAGCAGCCAAGATATGGGCAGGCCGGGGATGAGGCAGTTCTTC
>.|.|TRBV12-3/TRBV12-4|TRBJ1-2
CASSLAWQSYGYTF
TGTGCCAGCAGTTTAGCGTGGCAGAGCTATGGCTACACCTTC